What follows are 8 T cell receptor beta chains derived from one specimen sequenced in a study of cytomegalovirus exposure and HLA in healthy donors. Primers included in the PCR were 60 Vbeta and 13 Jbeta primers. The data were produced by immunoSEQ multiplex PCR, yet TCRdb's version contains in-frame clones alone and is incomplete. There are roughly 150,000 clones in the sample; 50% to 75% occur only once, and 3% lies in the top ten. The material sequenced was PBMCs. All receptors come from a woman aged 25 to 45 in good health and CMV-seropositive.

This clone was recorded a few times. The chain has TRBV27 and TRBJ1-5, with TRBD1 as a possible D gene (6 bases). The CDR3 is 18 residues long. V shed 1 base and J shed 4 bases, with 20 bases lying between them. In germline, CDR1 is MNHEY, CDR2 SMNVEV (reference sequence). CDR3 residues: CASSLFPPGTGNNQPQHF. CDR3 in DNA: TGTGCCAGCAGTTTATTTCCCCCCGGCACAGGGAATAATCAGCCCCAGCATTTT.

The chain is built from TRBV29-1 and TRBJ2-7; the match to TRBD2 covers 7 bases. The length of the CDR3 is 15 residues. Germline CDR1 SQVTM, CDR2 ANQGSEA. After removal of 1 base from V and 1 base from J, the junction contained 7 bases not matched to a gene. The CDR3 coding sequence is TGCAGCGTTGAAGGGGGACTACAAGATTCCTACGAGCAGTACTTC. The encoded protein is CSVEGGLQDSYEQYF.

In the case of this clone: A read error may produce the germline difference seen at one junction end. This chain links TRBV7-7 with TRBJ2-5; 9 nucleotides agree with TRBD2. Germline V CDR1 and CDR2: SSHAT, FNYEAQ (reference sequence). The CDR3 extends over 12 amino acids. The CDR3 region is CASSPAGGTQYF. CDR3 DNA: TGTGCTAGCAGCCCAGCGGGGGGGACCCAGTACTTC. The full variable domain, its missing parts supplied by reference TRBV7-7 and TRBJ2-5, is GAGVSQSPRYKVTKRGQDVTLRCDPISSHATLYWYQQALGQGPEFLTYFNYEAQPDKSGLPSDRFSAERPEGSISTLTIQRTEQRDSAMYRCASSPAGGTQYFGPGTRLLVL.

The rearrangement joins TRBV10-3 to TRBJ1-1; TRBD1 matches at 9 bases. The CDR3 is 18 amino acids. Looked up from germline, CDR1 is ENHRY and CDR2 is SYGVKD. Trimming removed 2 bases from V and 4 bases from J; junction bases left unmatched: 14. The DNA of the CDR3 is TGTGCCATCAGTGAGCCCCGCAGATTCGGGACAGGGAGCACTGAAGCTTTCTTT. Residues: CAISEPRRFGTGSTEAFF.

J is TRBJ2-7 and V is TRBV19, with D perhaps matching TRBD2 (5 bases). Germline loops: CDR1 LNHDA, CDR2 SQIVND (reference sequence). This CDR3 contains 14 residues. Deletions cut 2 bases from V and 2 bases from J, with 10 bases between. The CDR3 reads CASSISGSPYEQYF. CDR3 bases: TGTGCCAGTAGTATATCGGGGAGTCCCTACGAGCAGTACTTC.

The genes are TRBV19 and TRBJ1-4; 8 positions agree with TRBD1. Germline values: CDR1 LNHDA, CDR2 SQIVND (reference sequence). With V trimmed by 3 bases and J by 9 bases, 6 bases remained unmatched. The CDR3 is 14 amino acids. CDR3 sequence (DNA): TGTGCCAGTAGTATTGGGACAGGATTTAAAAAACTGTTTTTT. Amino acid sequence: CASSIGTGFKKLFF.

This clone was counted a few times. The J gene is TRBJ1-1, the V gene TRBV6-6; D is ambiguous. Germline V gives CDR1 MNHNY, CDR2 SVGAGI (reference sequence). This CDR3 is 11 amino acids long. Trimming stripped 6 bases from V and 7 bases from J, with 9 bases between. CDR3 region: CASSPGIEAFF. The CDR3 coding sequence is TGTGCCAGCAGCCCGGGGATTGAAGCTTTCTTT.

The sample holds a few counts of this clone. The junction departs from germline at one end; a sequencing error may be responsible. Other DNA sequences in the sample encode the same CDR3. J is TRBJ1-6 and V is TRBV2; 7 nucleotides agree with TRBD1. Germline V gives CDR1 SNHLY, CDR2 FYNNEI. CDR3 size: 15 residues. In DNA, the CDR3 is TGTGCCAGCACCGGGGACAGCAGGTATAATTCCCCCCTCCACTTT. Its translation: CASTGDSRYNSPLHF.